The 4 T cell receptor beta chains given below trace back to one sample, sequenced in a study of blood T cell repertoires in COVID-19. TCRdb keeps only in-frame clones here, not all; method: immunoSEQ multiplex PCR. The table shows roughly 400,000 clones, with 70% to 90% occurring only once. Specimen: PBMCs or T cells enriched from blood (not recorded which). All receptors derive from a woman younger than 30 who had been exposed to COVID-19.

V and J are TRBV13 and TRBJ2-1; 11 bases match TRBD1. The CDR3 covers 14 residues. Trimming removed 5 bases from V and 6 bases from J; junction bases left unmatched: 3. Looked up from germline, CDR1 is PRHDT and CDR2 is FYEKMQ (reference sequence). This chain's CDR3 is CASSRDRGVNEQFF. The CDR3 DNA reads TGTGCCAGCAGCAGGGACAGGGGGGTCAATGAGCAGTTCTTC.

The V call is TRBV3-1 (or the pseudogene TRBV3-2), the J call TRBJ2-3; 8 positions match TRBD2. CDR3 length: 14 amino acids. V trimming: 4 bases; J trimming: 2 bases; junction bases outside the gene matches: 2. Germline-derived CDR1 and CDR2 are LGHDT and YNNKEL (reference sequence). The CDR3, as DNA: TGTGCCAGCAGCCGAGCGGGAGCCACAGATACGCAGTATTTT. Translation gives CASSRAGATDTQYF.

This clone was seen once. J is TRBJ1-5 and V is TRBV10-3; a possible D gene is TRBD1 (5 bases). With 2 bases removed from V and 2 bases from J, the gap between germline ends came to 16 bases. The CDR3 spans 17 residues. Germline V gene data show CDR1 as ENHRY and CDR2 as SYGVKD. The CDR3: CAISETQGSRGNQPQHF. As DNA, the CDR3 is TGTGCCATCAGTGAGACGCAGGGATCGAGAGGCAATCAGCCCCAGCATTTT.

The chain recombines TRBV6-5 with TRBJ2-7; 7 bases agree with TRBD2. The V and J ends lost 2 bases and 3 bases, in that order; junction bases with no gene match: 1. The CDR3 contains 13 residues. Germline V lookup: CDR1 MNHEY, CDR2 SVGAGI. The CDR3: CASSYREVYEQYF. CDR3 bases: TGTGCCAGCAGTTACCGGGAGGTCTACGAGCAGTACTTC.